Sequencing of this T cell receptor (beta chain) was carried out in a study of shared clonotypes between healthy human individuals. The length of the CDR3 is 13 residues. The V gene's germline CDR1 is SGDLS and CDR2 YYNGEE. The V and J ends lost 6 bases and 3 bases, in that order; junction bases with no gene match: 5. All donors were healthy HIV-negative adults lacking recent acute infections or vaccinations. Researchers ran the assay at a deep level. Replicate PCRs for unsorted PBMC used 300 ng DNA (about 30,000 T cell genomes). Only in-frame clones appear in the TCRdb table, and some are missing; sequencing was by immunoSEQ multiplex PCR. This sample has about half a million clones; roughly 80% occur once, and the top ten carry about 12%.

The specimen sequenced was PBMCs. The rearrangement links TRBV9 to TRBJ2-7; TRBD1 aligns across 8 bases. The clonotype comes from a woman in her forties in good health. Some clones in this sample may be carry-over from other donors' samples. CDR3 nucleotides: TGTGCCAGCAAGGACAGGGCAGACTACGAGCAGTACTTC. This sequence encodes CASKDRADYEQYF.